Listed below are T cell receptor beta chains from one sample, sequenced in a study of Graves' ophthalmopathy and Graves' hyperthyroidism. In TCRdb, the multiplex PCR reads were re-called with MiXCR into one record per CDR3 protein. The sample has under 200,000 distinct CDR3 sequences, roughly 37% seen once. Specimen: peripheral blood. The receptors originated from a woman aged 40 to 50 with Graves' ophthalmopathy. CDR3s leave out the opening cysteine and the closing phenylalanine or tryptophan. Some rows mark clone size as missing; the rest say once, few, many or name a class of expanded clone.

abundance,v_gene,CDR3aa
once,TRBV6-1,ASSRLAGAGNQETQY
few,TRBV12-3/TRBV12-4,ASTRQGEFYGYT
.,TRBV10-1,ASSEGLYEQY
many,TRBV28,ASSLEGGTGVQRREQY
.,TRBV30,AWSVYSQETQY
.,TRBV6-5,ASSYSETGGEQY
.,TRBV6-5,ASSYSEDRAKRTQY
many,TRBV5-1,ASSFNRAYEQY
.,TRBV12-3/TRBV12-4,ASKPFSGNTIY
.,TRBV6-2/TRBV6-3,ASRTQGALIPKTQY
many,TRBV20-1,SASGTGGFYEQY
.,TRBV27,ASRGTSSGEQY
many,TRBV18,ASSPRQQNTEAF
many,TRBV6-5,ASSYSNVPSSYEQY
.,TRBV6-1,ASIPLAATDTQY
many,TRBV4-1,ASSQGTGGVVGTEAF
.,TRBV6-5,ASSYPARGTQY
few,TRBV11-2,ASSLESVERETQY
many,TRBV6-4,ASTLQSRGVNEQY
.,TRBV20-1,SVEDRGTETQY
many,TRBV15,ATSRDLAGARETQY
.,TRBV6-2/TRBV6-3,ASSSRLSMDTEAF
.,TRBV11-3,ASSSPQVFATEAF